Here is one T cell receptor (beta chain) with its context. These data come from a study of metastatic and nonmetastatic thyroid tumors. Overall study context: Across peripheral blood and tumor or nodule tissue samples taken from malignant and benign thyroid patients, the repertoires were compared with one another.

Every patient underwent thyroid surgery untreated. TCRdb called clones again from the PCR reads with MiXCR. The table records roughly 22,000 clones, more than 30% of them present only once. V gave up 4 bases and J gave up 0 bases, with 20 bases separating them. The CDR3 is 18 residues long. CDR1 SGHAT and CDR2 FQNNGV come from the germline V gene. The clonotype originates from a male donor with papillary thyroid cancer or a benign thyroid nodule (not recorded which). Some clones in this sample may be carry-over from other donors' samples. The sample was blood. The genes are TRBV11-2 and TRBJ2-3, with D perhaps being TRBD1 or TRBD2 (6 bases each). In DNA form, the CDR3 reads TGTGCCAGCAGCTGGGGGGCCTTAAAATTCTACAGCACAGATACGCAGTATTTT. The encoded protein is CASSWGALKFYSTDTQYF.